This record looks at one TCR beta chain sequence and its context. Its antigen is unknown. A read error may produce the germline difference seen at one junction end. The CDR3 runs to 14 residues. Per germline, CDR1 MNHEY and CDR2 SVGAGI. RNA transcripts served as template for amplifying TCR beta CDR3 sequences. First-round RT-PCR employed HTBI primers, with a second-round multiplex PCR after it. One entry per CDR3 protein results from TCRdb running MiXCR on the multiplex PCR reads. The table lists 13,000 to 15,000 distinct CDR3 sequences, around 50% of them singletons. These data are taken from a study of Graves' ophthalmopathy and Graves' hyperthyroidism. General study results and limits: Ophthalmopathy versus stable hyperthyroidism: 13-signature model gave roughly 88% sensitivity, 81.08% specificity.

Sequencing was done on a sample of peripheral blood. The TCR originated in a woman aged 25 to 39 with Graves' ophthalmopathy. The chain carries TRBV6-5 and TRBJ2-3, with D tentatively TRBD2 (8 bases). CDR3 sequence (DNA): TGTGCCAGCAGTTACCGGGGGGGGACAGATACGCAGTGTTTT. Protein sequence: CASSYRGGTDTQCF.